This T cell receptor (beta chain) was documented in a study of CXCR3-negative and CXCR3-positive naive CD8 T cells. Study-level points and caveats: Naive cells, whether CXCR3-negative or CXCR3-positive, had similar TRBV-TRBJ usage, while memory cells differed. Relative to CXCR3-negative naive cells, CXCR3-positive naive cells had more hydrophobic TRB CDR3s.

Concerning this clonotype: The target antigen is unknown.

Libraries were UMI-labeled 5' RACE TRB cDNA. Reprocessing the 5' RACE reads, TCRdb reports a single entry for every CDR3 protein and omits DNA. The repertoire shows around 160,000 distinct CDR3 sequences; the top ten hold about 0.28%. Triplicate 300,000-cell sorts were made of each CD8+ T cell subset. This receptor was identified in a human donor in good health. Some clones in this sample may be carry-over from other donors' samples. The sample taken for sequencing was naive CXCR3+ CD8+ T cells from blood. The subset: CD45RO-CCR7+CD27+CD95- naive CD8+ T cells expressing CXCR3 (TNR3+).

CDR3 in amino acids: CAIGTGGEAFF. This chain connects TRBV10-3 to TRBJ1-1; TCRdb lists TRBD1, though no DNA is available to test this call. The CDR3 covers 11 residues. Germline CDR1 ENHRY, CDR2 SYGVKD.